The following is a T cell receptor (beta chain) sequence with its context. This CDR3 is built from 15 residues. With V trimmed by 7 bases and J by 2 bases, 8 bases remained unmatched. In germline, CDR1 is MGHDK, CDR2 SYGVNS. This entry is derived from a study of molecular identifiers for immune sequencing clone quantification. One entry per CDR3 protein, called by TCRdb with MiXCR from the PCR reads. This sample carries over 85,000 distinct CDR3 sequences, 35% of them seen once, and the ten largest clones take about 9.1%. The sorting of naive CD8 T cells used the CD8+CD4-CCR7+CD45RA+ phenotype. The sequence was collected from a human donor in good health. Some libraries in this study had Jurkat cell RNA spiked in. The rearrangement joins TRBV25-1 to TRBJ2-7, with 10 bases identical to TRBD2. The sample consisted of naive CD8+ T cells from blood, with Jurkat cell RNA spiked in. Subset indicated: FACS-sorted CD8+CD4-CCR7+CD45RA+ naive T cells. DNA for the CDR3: TGTGCCAGCACCAATGGACTAGCGGCTACCTACGAGCAGTACTTC. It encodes CASTNGLAATYEQYF.